The source of this T cell receptor beta chain is a study of identical twins. Points from the study as a whole: Conclusions were drawn cross-sectionally by statistical analysis, without following the same donors.

The table lists this clonotype with many counts. Its antigen remains unidentified. A single record per CDR3 protein comes from TCRdb applying MiXCR to the 5' RACE reads. The repertoire includes approximately 470,000 distinct CDR3 sequences, 13% to 15% of them detected once, and approximately 0.52% sits in the top ten. These data were also filed under a second study, of yellow fever vaccine responses in identical twins. That source notes: Twins' vaccine T cell responses were reported to seem partly convergent and partly personalized.

Material for sequencing was CD4+ T cells sorted from blood. This receptor was identified in a young woman in good health.

DNA of the CDR3: TGTGCCACCAGTGATTTGGAAGGCAGGGACTACAATGAGCAGTTCTTC. Protein product: CATSDLEGRDYNEQFF. This chain connects TRBV24-1 to TRBJ2-1; maybe TRBD1 (5 bases). Germline V lookup: CDR1 KGHDR, CDR2 SFDVKD. There are 16 residues in the CDR3. The V end was cut by 0 bases, the J end by 3 bases, with 11 bases between.